The 32 T cell receptor beta chains below all came from one sample that was sequenced in a study of naive and memory T cell subsets. The beta constant-region primer was an equimolar mix of two oligonucleotides covering TRBC1 and TRBC2. Via MiXCR, TCRdb re-called the UMI-ligation and nested PCR reads, giving one row per CDR3 protein. Here the sample spans 130,000 to 150,000 distinct CDR3 sequences, around 15% being singletons. The sequencing input was naive CD4+ T cells from blood. These receptors originate from a human donor in good health.

This clonotype was found a few times. J is TRBJ2-7 and V is TRBV7-2; TRBD2 aligns across 10 bases. The CDR3 length is 16 residues. Looked up from germline, CDR1 is SGHTA and CDR2 is FQGNSA. Unmatched junction bases numbered 10, after V lost 3 bases and J lost 5 bases. The chain's CDR3 is CASSFEIAGGMNEQYF. In DNA, the CDR3 is TGTGCCAGCAGCTTCGAAATAGCGGGAGGTATGAACGAGCAGTACTTC.

The chain joins TRBV5-1 to TRBJ1-6; 8 bases align to TRBD1. Germline V gene sequence: CDR1 SGHRS, CDR2 YFSETQ. The V and J ends lost 0 bases and 10 bases, in that order; junction bases with no gene match: 6. The CDR3 runs to 15 residues. CDR3 coding DNA: TGCGCCAGCAGCTTGGGGCCAGGGGGCCAATCACCCCTCCACTTT. Protein sequence: CASSLGPGGQSPLHF.

The chain links TRBV28 to TRBJ2-1; the match to TRBD2 covers 13 bases. The CDR3 has 16 residues. The ends lost 6 bases at V and 9 bases at J; junction bases unmatched: 11. CDR1 MDHEN and CDR2 SYDVKM come from the germline V gene. Here the CDR3 DNA reads TGTGCCAGCAGACTAGCGGGAGGGCCGGTTATTAGTGAGCAGTTCTTC. This gives the protein CASRLAGGPVISEQFF.

The rearrangement uses TRBV12-3 or TRBV12-4 and TRBJ1-1, with D unclear. This CDR3 has 14 amino acids. Between the trimmed V and J ends, which lost 3 bases and 0 bases, there was a span of 8 bases. DNA of the CDR3: TGTGCCAGCAGTTTCGGTCAGATGAACACTGAAGCTTTCTTT. This sequence encodes CASSFGQMNTEAFF.

This clonotype was recorded a few times. The V and J genes are TRBV6-5 and TRBJ2-7; 7 bases map to TRBD1. Germline V gives CDR1 MNHEY, CDR2 SVGAGI. The CDR3 spans 15 residues. The V gene end was trimmed by 2 bases and the J gene end by 7 bases; junction bases not matched to a gene: 11. In DNA form, the CDR3 reads TGTGCCAGCAGTTACGGGAACAGGGGAGCAGGGGAGCAGTACTTC. Its protein product is CASSYGNRGAGEQYF.

V gene TRBV28 combines with J gene TRBJ1-3, with D maybe TRBD1 (6 bases). Between the trimmed V and J ends, which lost 6 bases and 0 bases, there was a span of 18 bases. The V gene's germline CDR1 is MDHEN and CDR2 SYDVKM. CDR3 length equals 17 residues. The CDR3 reads CASRNSGTPRSGNTIYF. The CDR3 bases are TGTGCCAGCAGAAACTCCGGGACACCACGCTCTGGAAACACCATATATTTT.

A few counts support this clonotype. This sequence joins TRBV7-2 and TRBJ2-7, with 7 positions matching TRBD2. CDR3 size: 18 residues. CDR1 is SGHTA and CDR2 is FQGNSA in the germline V gene. J was trimmed by 0 bases and V by 1 base; bases with no gene match: 12. CDR3 nucleotide sequence: TGTGCCAGCAGCTTAGATCAACCCTCTAGCGGCCTCTCCTACGAGCAGTACTTC. Residues: CASSLDQPSSGLSYEQYF.

This clonotype showed up many times. The V and J genes are TRBV9 and TRBJ2-7; no definite D call. Germline lookup yields CDR1 SGDLS and CDR2 YYNGEE. V was pared by 0 bases and J by 7 bases, with 11 bases between. This CDR3 has 13 residues. CDR3 loop: CASSVGRVGEQYF. CDR3 DNA sequence: TGTGCCAGCAGCGTAGGTCGTGTGGGGGAGCAGTACTTC.

V is TRBV28 and J is TRBJ2-1; 9 bases are shared with TRBD2. V was pared by 2 bases and J by 7 bases, with 3 bases of the junction left unmatched. Germline CDR1 is MDHEN and CDR2 is SYDVKM. The CDR3 loop spans 14 amino acids. The CDR3 DNA is TGTGCCAGCAGTTTAGTTAGCGGGAGAAATGAGCAGTTCTTC. Translating it yields CASSLVSGRNEQFF.

This clonotype was seen a handful of times. V is TRBV20-1 and J is TRBJ2-5, with 12 nucleotides matching TRBD2. The V segment lost 5 bases and the J segment 4 bases; nucleotides outside the gene matches: 11. Germline V gene data show CDR1 as DFQATT and CDR2 as SNEGSKA (reference sequence). This CDR3 spans 16 amino acids. The CDR3 DNA reads TGCAGTGCTTTTCCCCTCAGACTAGCGGGAGCAGAGACCCAGTACTTC. Translating gives CSAFPLRLAGAETQYF.

The V call is TRBV5-4, the J call TRBJ1-1, with D tentatively TRBD1 (5 bases). This CDR3 spans 18 amino acids. The V end lost 1 base, the J end lost 0 bases, and 19 bases lay between the germline ends. Germline values: CDR1 SGHNT, CDR2 YYREEE (reference sequence). The CDR3 here is CASSLLGGFRDLNTEAFF. In DNA form, the CDR3 reads TGTGCCAGCAGCTTGCTCGGGGGGTTTAGGGACTTGAACACTGAAGCTTTCTTT.

Only a few counts were recorded for this clonotype. V usage is TRBV3-1 and J usage is TRBJ2-2, with TRBD2 as a possible D gene (6 bases). The CDR3 totals 16 residues. V was pared by 2 bases and J by 1 base, with 11 bases between. CDR1 is LGHDT and CDR2 is YNNKEL in the germline V gene (reference sequence). This CDR3 is CASSQSGLMNTGELFF. For the CDR3, the DNA is TGTGCCAGCAGCCAATCGGGACTTATGAACACCGGGGAGCTGTTTTTT.

V is TRBV20-1 and J is TRBJ2-1; 11 bases agree with TRBD2. Looked up from germline, CDR1 is DFQATT and CDR2 is SNEGSKA (reference sequence). This CDR3 region has 15 residues. With 4 bases clipped from V and 6 bases from J, the junction kept 8 bases outside the gene matches. Written as DNA, the CDR3 is TGCAGTGCTAAAACTAGCGGGAGAGGGGGCAATGAGCAGTTCTTC. It translates to CSAKTSGRGGNEQFF.

This chain connects TRBV6-1 to TRBJ2-7; D uncertain. Germline assignment: CDR1 MNHNS and CDR2 SASEGT. The CDR3 has 14 residues. Trimming removed 3 bases at V and 0 bases at J, with 9 bases between. CDR3 coding DNA: TGTGCCAGCAGTGAGTCAGGAATCTCCTACGAGCAGTACTTC. As protein: CASSESGISYEQYF.

This chain connects TRBV12-3 or TRBV12-4 to TRBJ2-7, with 10 bases lining up with TRBD2. This CDR3 region has 16 residues. Trimming took 6 bases from V and 0 from J; bases not matched to a gene: 8. CDR3: CASSYGLAASSYEQYF. In DNA form, the CDR3 reads TGTGCCAGCAGCTATGGACTAGCGGCAAGCTCCTACGAGCAGTACTTC.

This chain links TRBV18 with TRBJ2-5; maybe TRBD1 (6 bases). V was pared by 6 bases and J by 4 bases, with 18 bases between. This CDR3 comprises 15 residues. CDR1 is KGHSH, CDR2 LQKENI, per germline. The CDR3 DNA sequence: TGTGCCAGCTCGCCCCTTGAGACAGGAGGAGAGACCCAGTACTTC. Protein product: CASSPLETGGETQYF.

This chain connects TRBV7-2 to TRBJ2-7, with TRBD2 as a possible D gene (5 bases). Germline V gives CDR1 SGHTA, CDR2 FQGNSA. The V end lost 5 bases, the J end lost 3 bases, and 20 bases lay between the germline ends. The CDR3 contains 16 residues. The CDR3 bases are TGTGCCAGCAGCCCTATTGAGAGGGATACTCGCTACGAGCAGTACTTC. Encoded protein: CASSPIERDTRYEQYF.

The genes are TRBV29-1 and TRBJ1-5; 7 bases match TRBD1. Germline V CDR1 and CDR2: SQVTM, ANQGSEA. V was pared by 7 bases and J by 2 bases, with 5 bases of the junction left unmatched. This CDR3 has 13 residues. DNA for the CDR3: TGCAGCGCTGGACAGGCGGGCAATCAGCCCCAGCATTTT. It encodes CSAGQAGNQPQHF.

This clonotype was counted only a few times. The chain links TRBV6-5 to TRBJ1-3; D gene uncertain. Trimming took 5 bases from V and 4 from J, leaving 9 bases between them. The CDR3 extends over 13 amino acids. The germline V gene encodes CDR1 MNHEY and CDR2 SVGAGI. The CDR3: CASSRGGGNTIYF. The CDR3, as DNA: TGTGCCAGCAGTCGTGGAGGGGGAAACACCATATATTTT.

CDR3 amino acids: CASSQVRNTGELFF. CDR3 DNA sequence: TGTGCCAGCAGCCAAGTTCGGAACACCGGGGAGCTGTTTTTT. V gene TRBV3-1 combines with J gene TRBJ2-2, with no clear D. V was clipped by 1 base and J by 1 base, with 4 bases between them. There are 14 residues in the CDR3. The germline V gene encodes CDR1 LGHDT and CDR2 YNNKEL (reference sequence). The complete variable domain, with remaining parts taken from reference TRBV3-1 and TRBJ2-2, reads DTAVSQTPKYLVTQMGNDKSIKCEQNLGHDTMYWYKQDSKKFLKIMFSYNNKELIINETVPNRFSPKSPDKAHLNLHINSLELGDSAVYFCASSQVRNTGELFFGEGSRLTVL.

This clonotype was found many times. V gene TRBV20-1 combines with J gene TRBJ2-7; TRBD2 might be the D (5 bases). Per the germline V gene, CDR1 is DFQATT and CDR2 is SNEGSKA (reference sequence). The CDR3 is made up of 11 amino acids. Trimming removed 0 bases at V and 6 bases at J, with 6 bases between. The CDR3 nucleotides read TGCAGTGCTAGAGAAGGAGGCGAGCAGTACTTC. This sequence encodes CSAREGGEQYF.

This clonotype was seen only a few times. The rearrangement links TRBV5-1 to TRBJ2-1; 10 positions match TRBD1. From germline, CDR1 is SGHRS and CDR2 YFSETQ. The CDR3 consists of 16 residues. V was pared by 4 bases and J by 2 bases, with 6 bases of the junction left unmatched. Here the CDR3 reads CASSPQGQGAYNEQFF. DNA of the CDR3: TGCGCCAGCAGCCCACAAGGACAGGGGGCCTACAATGAGCAGTTCTTC.

V and J are TRBV5-1 and TRBJ2-1, with D possibly TRBD2 on 5 matching bases. Germline loops: CDR1 SGHRS, CDR2 YFSETQ. This CDR3 is 14 amino acids long. V lost 1 base, J lost 3 bases, and 8 bases lay in between. CDR3 sequence (DNA): TGCGCCAGCAGCTTGCCGGGGAACTACAATGAGCAGTTCTTC. Translation: CASSLPGNYNEQFF.

This clonotype was observed many times. The chain carries TRBV9 and TRBJ1-1; a possible D gene is TRBD1 (5 bases). The length of the CDR3 is 15 residues. The V and J ends lost 2 bases and 6 bases respectively, with 17 bases between them. Looked up from germline, CDR1 is SGDLS and CDR2 is YYNGEE. The CDR3 loop is CASSVGSGWVSEAFF. CDR3 in DNA: TGTGCCAGCAGCGTGGGGTCAGGGTGGGTGTCTGAAGCTTTCTTT.

This clonotype was seen a few times. The chain links TRBV20-1 to TRBJ2-2; D unclear. CDR3 length equals 14 residues. Germline CDR1 and CDR2: DFQATT and SNEGSKA (reference sequence). Between the trimmed V and J ends, which lost 3 bases and 8 bases, there was a span of 16 bases. The CDR3 DNA reads TGCAGTGCTAGGGATGGTGGCCTTTTGGGGGAGCTGTTTTTT. This codes for CSARDGGLLGELFF.

This sequence joins TRBV29-1 and TRBJ2-3; 7 bases map to TRBD1. Losses at the gene ends were 2 bases for V and 3 bases for J; bases not matched to a gene: 11. CDR1 is SQVTM, CDR2 ANQGSEA, per germline. The CDR3 sequence is 16 residues long. CDR3 nucleotide sequence: TGCAGCGTTGAATTGGGACAGTCAGGAGGTACAGATACGCAGTATTTT. It translates to CSVELGQSGGTDTQYF.

This clonotype was detected a few times. The chain is built from TRBV5-5 and TRBJ2-7; maybe TRBD1 (6 bases). The ends were cut back, 0 bases at V and 0 bases at J, with 13 bases in the middle. CDR3 size: 16 residues. Germline values: CDR1 SGHKS, CDR2 YYEKEE (reference sequence). As DNA, the CDR3 is TGTGCCAGCAGCTTGGAAGACAGGCCTAGCTCCTACGAGCAGTACTTC. Its protein product is CASSLEDRPSSYEQYF. Supplemented by reference TRBV5-5 and TRBJ2-7, the full variable domain reads DAGVTQSPTHLIKTRGQQVTLRCSPISGHKSVSWYQQVLGQGPQFIFQYYEKEERGRGNFPDRFSARQFPNYSSELNVNALLLGDSALYLCASSLEDRPSSYEQYFGPGTRLTVT.

This clonotype was seen more than once but under ten times. The chain carries TRBV29-1 and TRBJ2-3; tentatively, D is TRBD1 or TRBD2 (6 bases each). Germline V gene lookup returns CDR1 SQVTM and CDR2 ANQGSEA. V was pared by 6 bases and J by 3 bases, with 13 bases between. The CDR3 spans 13 residues. The CDR3 region is CSVNKGGTDTQYF. CDR3 DNA: TGCAGCGTAAATAAAGGGGGGACAGATACGCAGTATTTT.

V gene TRBV30 combines with J gene TRBJ1-1; the D gene is possibly TRBD1 (5 bases). There are 14 residues in the CDR3. The germline gives CDR1 GTSNPN, CDR2 SVGIG (reference sequence). CDR3 protein: CAGVSGSRHTEAFF. In DNA form, the CDR3 reads TGTGCGGGGGTGTCGGGATCGAGGCACACTGAAGCTTTCTTT.

The chain joins TRBV9 to TRBJ2-1; the D is unclear. V lost 0 bases to trimming and J lost 10 bases, with 5 bases between them. CDR1 and CDR2 from the germline V gene are SGDLS and YYNGEE. The CDR3 contains 11 residues. CDR3 in amino acids: CASSVGREQFF. In DNA, the CDR3 is TGTGCCAGCAGCGTAGGCAGGGAGCAGTTCTTC.

This sequence joins TRBV29-1 and TRBJ1-5; D call uncertain. The germline CDR1 and CDR2 sequences are SQVTM and ANQGSEA. CDR3 length: 14 residues. V shed 3 bases and J shed 2 bases, with 11 bases lying between them. The CDR3 loop reads CSVEGGDGNQPQHF. For the CDR3, the DNA is TGCAGCGTTGAGGGCGGGGATGGCAATCAGCCCCAGCATTTT.

This clonotype has only a few counts. V gene TRBV5-1 combines with J gene TRBJ2-5; 7 bases align to TRBD2. This CDR3 comprises 16 residues. Germline loops: CDR1 SGHRS, CDR2 YFSETQ. The junction had 14 bases not matched to a gene; V was cut back by 4 bases and J by 5 bases. The CDR3 sequence is CASSPLANRRKETQYF. For the CDR3, the DNA is TGCGCCAGCAGCCCACTAGCGAACCGACGGAAGGAGACCCAGTACTTC. Complete variable domain (other parts from reference TRBV5-1 and TRBJ2-5): KAGVTQTPRYLIKTRGQQVTLSCSPISGHRSVSWYQQTPGQGLQFLFEYFSETQRNKGNFPGRFSGRQFSNSRSEMNVSTLELGDSALYLCASSPLANRRKETQYFGPGTRLLVL.